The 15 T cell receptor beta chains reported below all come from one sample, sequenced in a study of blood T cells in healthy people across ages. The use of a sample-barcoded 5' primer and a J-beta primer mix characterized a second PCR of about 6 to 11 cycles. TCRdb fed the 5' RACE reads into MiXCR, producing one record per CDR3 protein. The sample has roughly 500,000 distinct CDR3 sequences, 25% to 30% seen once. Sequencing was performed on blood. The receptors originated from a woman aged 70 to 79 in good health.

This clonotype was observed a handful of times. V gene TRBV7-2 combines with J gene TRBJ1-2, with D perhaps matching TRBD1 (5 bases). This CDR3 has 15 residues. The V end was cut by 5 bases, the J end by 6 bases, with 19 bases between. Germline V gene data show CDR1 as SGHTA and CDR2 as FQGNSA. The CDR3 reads CASSPDAGGANGYTF. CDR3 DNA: TGTGCCAGCAGCCCGGACGCGGGGGGTGCAAATGGCTACACCTTC. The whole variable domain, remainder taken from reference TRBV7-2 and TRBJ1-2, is GAGVSQSPSNKVTEKGKDVELRCDPISGHTALYWYRQSLGQGLEFLIYFQGNSAPDKSGLPSDRFSAERTGGSVSTLTIQRTQQEDSAVYLCASSPDAGGANGYTFGSGTRLTVV.

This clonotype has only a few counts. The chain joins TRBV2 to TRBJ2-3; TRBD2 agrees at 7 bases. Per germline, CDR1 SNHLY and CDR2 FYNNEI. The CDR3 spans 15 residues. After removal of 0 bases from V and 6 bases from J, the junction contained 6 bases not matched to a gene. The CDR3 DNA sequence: TGTGCCAGCAGTGAAGCTTCTAGCGGCCTGGATACGCAGTATTTT. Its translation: CASSEASSGLDTQYF.

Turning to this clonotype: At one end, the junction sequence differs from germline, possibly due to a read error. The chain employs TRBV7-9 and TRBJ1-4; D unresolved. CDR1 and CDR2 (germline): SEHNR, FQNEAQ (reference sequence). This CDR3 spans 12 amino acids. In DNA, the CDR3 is TGTGCCAGCAGCTGGGAAGATGAAAAACTGCTTTTT. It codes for CASSWEDEKLLF.

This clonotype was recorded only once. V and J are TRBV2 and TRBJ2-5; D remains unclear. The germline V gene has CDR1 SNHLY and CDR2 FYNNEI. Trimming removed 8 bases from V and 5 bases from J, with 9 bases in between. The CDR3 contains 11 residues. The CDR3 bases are TGTGCCAGCGATGGCGTGGAGACCCAGTACTTC. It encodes CASDGVETQYF. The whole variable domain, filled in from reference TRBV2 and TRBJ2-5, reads EPEVTQTPSHQVTQMGQEVILRCVPISNHLYFYWYRQILGQKVEFLVSFYNNEISEKSEIFDDQFSVERPDGSNFTLKIRSTKLEDSAMYFCASDGVETQYFGPGTRLLVL.

CDR3 sequence: CASLENSGNTIYF. The CDR3 DNA reads TGTGCTAGTTTAGAGAACTCTGGAAACACCATATATTTT. The J gene is TRBJ1-3, the V gene TRBV12-5; D gene unclear. Germline CDR1 reads LGHNT; CDR2 reads FRNRAP. CDR3 length: 13 residues. The V end lost 8 bases, the J end lost 0 bases, and 8 bases lay between the germline ends.

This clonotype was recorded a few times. This chain's CDR3 is CSAPLGREPAKNIQYF. The CDR3 coding sequence is TGCAGTGCTCCCCTCGGCAGGGAGCCCGCCAAAAACATTCAGTACTTC. The V and J genes are TRBV20-1 and TRBJ2-4; possibly TRBD1 or TRBD2 for D (5 bases each). Trimming removed 5 bases at V and 1 base at J, with 18 bases between. CDR3 size: 16 residues. The germline V gene encodes CDR1 DFQATT and CDR2 SNEGSKA (reference sequence).

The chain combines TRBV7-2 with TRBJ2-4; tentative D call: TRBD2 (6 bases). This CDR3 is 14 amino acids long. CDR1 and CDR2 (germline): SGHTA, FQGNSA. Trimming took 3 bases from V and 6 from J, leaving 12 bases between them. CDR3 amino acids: CASSFGGTPNIQYF. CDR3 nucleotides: TGTGCCAGCAGCTTTGGGGGGACTCCAAACATTCAGTACTTC.

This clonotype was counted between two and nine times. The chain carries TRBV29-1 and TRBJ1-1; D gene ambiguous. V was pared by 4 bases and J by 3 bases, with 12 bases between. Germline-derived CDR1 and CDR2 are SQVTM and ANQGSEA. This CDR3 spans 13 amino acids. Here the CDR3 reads CSVGGARDTEAFF. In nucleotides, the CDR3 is TGCAGCGTTGGTGGCGCCCGGGACACTGAAGCTTTCTTT.

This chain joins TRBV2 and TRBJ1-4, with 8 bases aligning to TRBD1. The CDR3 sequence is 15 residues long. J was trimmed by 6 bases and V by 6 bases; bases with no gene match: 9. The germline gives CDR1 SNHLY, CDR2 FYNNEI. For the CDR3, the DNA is TGTGCCAGCAGCCATACGACAGGGGAAGATGAAAAACTGTTTTTT. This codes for CASSHTTGEDEKLFF.

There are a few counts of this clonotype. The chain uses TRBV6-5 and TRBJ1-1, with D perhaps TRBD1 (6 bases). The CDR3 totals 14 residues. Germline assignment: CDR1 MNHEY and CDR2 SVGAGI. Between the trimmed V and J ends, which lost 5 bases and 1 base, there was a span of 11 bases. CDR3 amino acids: CASSIGQSNTEAFF. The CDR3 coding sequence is TGTGCCAGCAGTATTGGACAGTCGAACACTGAAGCTTTCTTT.

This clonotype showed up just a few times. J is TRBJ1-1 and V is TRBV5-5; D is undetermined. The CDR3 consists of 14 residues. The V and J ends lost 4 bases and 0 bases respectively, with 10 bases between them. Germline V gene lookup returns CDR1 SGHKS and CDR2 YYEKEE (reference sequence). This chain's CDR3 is CASSATALNTEAFF. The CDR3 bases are TGTGCCAGCAGCGCCACGGCCTTGAACACTGAAGCTTTCTTT.

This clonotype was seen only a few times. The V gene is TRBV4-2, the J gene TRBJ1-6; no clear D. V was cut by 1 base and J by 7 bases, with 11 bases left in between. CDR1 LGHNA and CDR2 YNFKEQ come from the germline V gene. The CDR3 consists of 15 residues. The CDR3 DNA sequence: TGTGCCAGCAGCCAAGGCTCCCTGGGGAATTCACCCCTCCACTTT. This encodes CASSQGSLGNSPLHF.

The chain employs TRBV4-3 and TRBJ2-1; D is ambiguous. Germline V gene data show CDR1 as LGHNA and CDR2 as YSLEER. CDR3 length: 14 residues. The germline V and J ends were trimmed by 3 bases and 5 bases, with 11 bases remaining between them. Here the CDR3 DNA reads TGCGCCAGCAGCCATCTGAACACCCACAATGAGCAGTTCTTC. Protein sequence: CASSHLNTHNEQFF.

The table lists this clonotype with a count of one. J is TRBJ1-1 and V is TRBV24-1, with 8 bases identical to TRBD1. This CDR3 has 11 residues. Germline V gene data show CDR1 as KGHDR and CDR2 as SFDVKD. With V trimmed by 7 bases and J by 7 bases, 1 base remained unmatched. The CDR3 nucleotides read TGTGCCACCAGACAGGGGGGTGAAGCTTTCTTT. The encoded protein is CATRQGGEAFF.

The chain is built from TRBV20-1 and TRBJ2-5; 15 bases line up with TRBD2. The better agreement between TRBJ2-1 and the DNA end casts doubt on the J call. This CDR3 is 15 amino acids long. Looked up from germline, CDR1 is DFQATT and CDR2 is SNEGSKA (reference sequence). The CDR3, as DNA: TGCAGTGCTATCCCCGGGACTAGCGGGAGGAATGAGCAGTTCTTC. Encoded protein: CSAIPGTSGRNEQFF.